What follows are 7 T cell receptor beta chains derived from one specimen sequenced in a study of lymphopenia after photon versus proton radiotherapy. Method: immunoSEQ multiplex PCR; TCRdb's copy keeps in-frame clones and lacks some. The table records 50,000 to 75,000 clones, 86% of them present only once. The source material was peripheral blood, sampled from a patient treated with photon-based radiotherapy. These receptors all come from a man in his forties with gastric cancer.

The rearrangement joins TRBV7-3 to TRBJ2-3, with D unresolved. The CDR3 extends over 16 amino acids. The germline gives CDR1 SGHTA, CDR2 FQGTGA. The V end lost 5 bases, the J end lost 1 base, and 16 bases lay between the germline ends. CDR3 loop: CASSRTGPRGTDTQYF. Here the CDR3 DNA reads TGTGCCAGCAGCCGCACCGGGCCCCGGGGCACAGATACGCAGTATTTT.

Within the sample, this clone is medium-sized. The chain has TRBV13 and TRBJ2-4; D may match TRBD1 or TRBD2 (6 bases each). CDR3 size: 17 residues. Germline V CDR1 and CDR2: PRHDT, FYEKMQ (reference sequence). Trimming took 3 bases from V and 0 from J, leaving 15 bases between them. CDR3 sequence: CASSFSNEGGAKNIQYF. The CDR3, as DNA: TGTGCCAGCAGCTTCAGTAACGAGGGGGGAGCCAAAAACATTCAGTACTTC. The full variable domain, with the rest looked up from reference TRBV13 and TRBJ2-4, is AAGVIQSPRHLIKEKRETATLKCYPIPRHDTVYWYQQGPGQDPQFLISFYEKMQSDKGSIPDRFSAQQFSDYHSELNMSSLELGDSALYFCASSFSNEGGAKNIQYFGAGTRLSVL.

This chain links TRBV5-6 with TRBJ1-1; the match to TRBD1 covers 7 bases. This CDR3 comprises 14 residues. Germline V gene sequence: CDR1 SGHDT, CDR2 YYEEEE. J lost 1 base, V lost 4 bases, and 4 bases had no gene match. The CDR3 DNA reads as TGTGCCAGCAGCGTACAGGGGACGAACACTGAAGCTTTCTTT. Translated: CASSVQGTNTEAFF.

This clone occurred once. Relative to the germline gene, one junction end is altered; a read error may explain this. The CDR3 nucleotides read TGTGCTAGCAGCTTCGCGACAGGGACGGGCACAGATACGCAGTATTTT. This gives the protein CASSFATGTGTDTQYF. The chain employs TRBV7-7 and TRBJ2-3, with 7 bases that match TRBD1. The CDR3 is 16 amino acids. The germline V gene encodes CDR1 SSHAT and CDR2 FNYEAQ (reference sequence).

The CDR3 DNA reads TGTGCCACCTGCCCGACAGGGGGCCTGCAGCCCCAGCATTTT. This sequence encodes CATCPTGGLQPQHF. The V call is TRBV19, the J call TRBJ1-5; 10 positions agree with TRBD1. Germline CDR1 LNHDA, CDR2 SQIVND (reference sequence). The CDR3 extends over 14 amino acids. Losses at the gene ends were 10 bases for V and 7 bases for J; bases not matched to a gene: 10.

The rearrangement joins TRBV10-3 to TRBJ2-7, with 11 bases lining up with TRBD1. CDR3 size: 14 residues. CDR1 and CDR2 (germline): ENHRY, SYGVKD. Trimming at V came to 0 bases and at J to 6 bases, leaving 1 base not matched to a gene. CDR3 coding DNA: TGTGCCATCAGTGAGTCAGGGACAGGGGGCGAGCAGTACTTC. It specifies CAISESGTGGEQYF.

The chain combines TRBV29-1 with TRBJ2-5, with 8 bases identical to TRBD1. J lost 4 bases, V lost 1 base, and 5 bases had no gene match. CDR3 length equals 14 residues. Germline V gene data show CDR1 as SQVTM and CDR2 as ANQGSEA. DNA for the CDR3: TGCAGCGTTGAAGGGGGTCAGGGGGCAGAGACCCAGTACTTC. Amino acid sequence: CSVEGGQGAETQYF.